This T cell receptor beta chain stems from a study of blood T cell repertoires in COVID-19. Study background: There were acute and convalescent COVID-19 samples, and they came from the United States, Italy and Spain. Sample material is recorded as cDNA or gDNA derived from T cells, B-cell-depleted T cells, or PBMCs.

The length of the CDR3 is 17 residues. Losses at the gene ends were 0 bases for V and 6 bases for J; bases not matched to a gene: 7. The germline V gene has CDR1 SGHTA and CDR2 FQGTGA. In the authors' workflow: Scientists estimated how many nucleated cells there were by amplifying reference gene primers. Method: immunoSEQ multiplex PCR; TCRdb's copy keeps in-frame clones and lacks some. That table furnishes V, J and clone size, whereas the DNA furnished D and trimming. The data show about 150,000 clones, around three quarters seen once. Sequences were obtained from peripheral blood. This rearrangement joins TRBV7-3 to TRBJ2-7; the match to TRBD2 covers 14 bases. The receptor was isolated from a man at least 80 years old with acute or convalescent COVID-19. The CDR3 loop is CASSLTAGLAGGIEQYF. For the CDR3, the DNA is TGTGCCAGCAGCTTAACGGCAGGACTAGCGGGGGGAATCGAGCAGTACTTC.